The next 23 T cell receptor beta chains were all read from a single sample in a study of cytomegalovirus exposure and HLA in healthy donors. Only in-frame clones appear in the TCRdb table, and some are missing; sequencing was by immunoSEQ multiplex PCR. Among roughly 120,000 clones listed, 94% were seen once. Specimen: PBMCs. The source is a young woman in good health and CMV-seronegative.

As for this clone: Distinct nucleotide sequences in the sample also encode this CDR3. This sequence joins TRBV27 and TRBJ1-3; D ambiguous. Germline assignment: CDR1 MNHEY and CDR2 SMNVEV (reference sequence). V was trimmed by 5 bases and J by 4 bases, leaving 12 bases between them. The CDR3 length is 14 residues. CDR3 sequence: CASSPLSSGNTIYF. The CDR3 bases are TGTGCCAGCAGTCCCCTGTCGTCCGGAAACACCATATATTTT.

The chain couples TRBV5-1 to TRBJ1-1, with a weak D call TRBD1 (5 bases). CDR1 and CDR2 from the germline V gene are SGHRS and YFSETQ. V was pared by 4 bases and J by 0 bases, with 7 bases between. CDR3 size: 13 residues. The CDR3 region is CASSGQMNTEAFF. CDR3 in DNA: TGCGCCAGCAGCGGACAAATGAACACTGAAGCTTTCTTT.

The chain links TRBV5-5 to TRBJ2-1, with TRBD2 matching 9 bases. The CDR3 contains 13 residues. Germline V gives CDR1 SGHKS, CDR2 YYEKEE (reference sequence). V lost 4 bases and J lost 4; bases outside the gene matches: 0. CDR3 sequence: CASSTSGYNEQFF. CDR3 in DNA: TGTGCCAGCAGCACTAGCGGGTACAATGAGCAGTTCTTC.

CDR3 sequence: CASSPPGNEQFF. Written as DNA, the CDR3 is TGTGCCAGCAGCCCCCCCGGCAATGAGCAGTTCTTC. J is TRBJ2-1 and V is TRBV7-2; D gene ambiguous. This CDR3 spans 12 amino acids. V shed 5 bases and J shed 6 bases, with 8 bases lying between them. CDR1 and CDR2 from the germline V gene are SGHTA and FQGNSA.

A remark on this clone: The junction differs from germline at one of its ends, possibly a read error. The gene calls are TRBV2 and TRBJ2-1; 7 nucleotides agree with TRBD1. This CDR3 has 13 amino acids. Germline-derived CDR1 and CDR2 are SNHLY and FYNNEI. In DNA form, the CDR3 reads TGTGCCAGCAGCGAAGAGACAGGGAATGAGCAGTTCTTC. Its translation: CASSEETGNEQFF.

The V call is TRBV28, the J call TRBJ1-1, with D unclear. The V gene's germline CDR1 is MDHEN and CDR2 SYDVKM. The CDR3 has 15 amino acids. Trimming stripped 6 bases from V and 1 base from J, with 15 bases between. Written as DNA, the CDR3 is TGTGCCAGCAGACGAGAGTTACGCCAGAACACTGAAGCTTTCTTT. Translation: CASRRELRQNTEAFF.

The genes are TRBV28 and TRBJ2-3; 11 bases map to TRBD2. Unmatched junction bases numbered 9, after V lost 5 bases and J lost 2 bases. The CDR3 is 17 amino acids. From germline, CDR1 is MDHEN and CDR2 SYDVKM. CDR3 DNA sequence: TGTGCCAGCAGTCCGCGACTAGCGGGATCAAACACAGATACGCAGTATTTT. Its protein product is CASSPRLAGSNTDTQYF.

The chain employs TRBV7-2 and TRBJ2-1; the D is unclear. The CDR3 loop spans 12 amino acids. The germline V gene has CDR1 SGHTA and CDR2 FQGNSA. Trimming cost V 1 base and J 6 bases, with 4 bases left between them. CDR3 region: CASSLVLNEQFF. CDR3 nucleotides: TGTGCCAGCAGCTTAGTCCTCAATGAGCAGTTCTTC.

The chain uses TRBV27 and TRBJ1-1; D ambiguous. The germline V gene has CDR1 MNHEY and CDR2 SMNVEV (reference sequence). V was cut by 5 bases and J by 4 bases, with 17 bases left in between. The CDR3 totals 15 residues. Written as DNA, the CDR3 is TGTGCCAGCAGTCCCTCCCCGGGGTGGGCCACTGAAGCTTTCTTT. This encodes CASSPSPGWATEAFF.

This chain uses TRBV28 with TRBJ1-1; D possibly corresponds to TRBD1 (5 bases). The CDR3 covers 14 residues. Deletions cut 7 bases from V and 1 base from J, with 13 bases between. In germline, CDR1 is MDHEN, CDR2 SYDVKM. CDR3 bases: TGTGCCAGCACAAAAATAGACAGGAACACTGAAGCTTTCTTT. Protein sequence: CASTKIDRNTEAFF.

This chain joins TRBV19 and TRBJ2-7, with 7 bases fitting TRBD1. V lost 4 bases to trimming and J lost 2 bases; unmatched junction nucleotides: 5. Germline V lookup: CDR1 LNHDA, CDR2 SQIVND (reference sequence). CDR3 length: 14 amino acids. CDR3: CASSRQGDTYEQYF. The CDR3 region has the DNA TGTGCCAGTAGTAGACAGGGAGACACCTACGAGCAGTACTTC.

This chain joins TRBV11-2 and TRBJ2-3; 10 bases map to TRBD2. The CDR3 has 15 amino acids. Germline values: CDR1 SGHAT, CDR2 FQNNGV. Trimming took 5 bases from V and 4 from J; bases not matched to a gene: 6. CDR3 nucleotide sequence: TGTGCCAGCAGCCGACCTAGCGGGAGCCCAGATACGCAGTATTTT. This translates into CASSRPSGSPDTQYF.

This chain uses TRBV7-9 with TRBJ1-2; D perhaps matches TRBD1 (5 bases). The germline V gene encodes CDR1 SEHNR and CDR2 FQNEAQ (reference sequence). The CDR3 consists of 14 residues. With 3 bases removed from V and 1 base from J, the gap between germline ends came to 9 bases. CDR3 DNA sequence: TGTGCCAGCAGCTTTCAGGGACTTAACTATGGCTACACCTTC. Amino acid sequence: CASSFQGLNYGYTF.

This chain joins TRBV5-6 and TRBJ2-1, with a weak D call TRBD1 (5 bases). The V gene lost 3 bases and the J gene lost 8 bases, with 9 bases spanning the gap. Germline CDR1 is SGHDT and CDR2 is YYEEEE. CDR3 length: 12 residues. The CDR3 sequence is CASSSLGDEQFF. In DNA, the CDR3 is TGTGCCAGCAGCTCCCTAGGGGATGAGCAGTTCTTC.

The rearrangement joins TRBV6-1 to TRBJ1-2; no clear D gene. From germline, CDR1 is MNHNS and CDR2 SASEGT. The V gene lost 2 bases and the J gene lost 5 bases, with 15 bases spanning the gap. The CDR3 totals 15 residues. CDR3 protein: CASSEIIRDWYGYTF. For the CDR3, the DNA is TGTGCCAGCAGTGAAATAATCCGGGATTGGTATGGCTACACCTTC.

The rearrangement joins TRBV2 to TRBJ2-5; no clear D. V lost 5 bases to trimming and J lost 4 bases, with 5 bases between them. This CDR3 region has 11 residues. Per germline, CDR1 SNHLY and CDR2 FYNNEI. The CDR3 here is CASSPGETQYF. CDR3 nucleotides: TGTGCCAGCAGTCCCGGAGAGACCCAGTACTTC. Using reference TRBV2 and TRBJ2-5 for the parts outside the CDR3, the full variable domain is EPEVTQTPSHQVTQMGQEVILRCVPISNHLYFYWYRQILGQKVEFLVSFYNNEISEKSEIFDDQFSVERPDGSNFTLKIRSTKLEDSAMYFCASSPGETQYFGPGTRLLVL.

The chain joins TRBV28 to TRBJ2-5; 10 bases match TRBD1. The ends lost 5 bases at V and 3 bases at J; junction bases unmatched: 12. CDR1 MDHEN and CDR2 SYDVKM come from the germline V gene. CDR3 length: 17 residues. DNA of the CDR3: TGTGCCAGCAGTGCCATTTCGAGGGACAGGGGCAAAGAGACCCAGTACTTC. Translating it yields CASSAISRDRGKETQYF.

This rearrangement joins TRBV6-6 to TRBJ2-7; D gene ambiguous. The germline V and J ends were trimmed by 6 bases and 3 bases, with 21 bases remaining between them. This CDR3 has 16 residues. Germline assignment: CDR1 MNHNY and CDR2 SVGAGI (reference sequence). The CDR3 sequence: CASSSLLHPENYEQYF. As DNA, the CDR3 is TGTGCCAGCAGCTCCCTCCTGCATCCCGAGAACTACGAGCAGTACTTC.

The chain combines TRBV27 with TRBJ2-3; D gene uncertain. The germline V and J ends were trimmed by 4 bases and 5 bases, with 19 bases remaining between them. Germline assignment: CDR1 MNHEY and CDR2 SMNVEV (reference sequence). The CDR3 sequence is 16 residues long. The CDR3, as DNA: TGTGCCAGCAGTTCCACCCCCGGTTCTACAGTAGATACGCAGTATTTT. Protein sequence: CASSSTPGSTVDTQYF.

The chain recombines TRBV5-1 with TRBJ2-2; 7 bases align to TRBD1. This CDR3 is 17 amino acids long. Per the germline V gene, CDR1 is SGHRS and CDR2 is YFSETQ. J gave up 3 bases and V 0 bases, and 8 bases lay outside the gene matches. The CDR3 DNA sequence: TGCGCCAGCAGCTTGGGGCTCGGACAGGCTGACACCGGGGAGCTGTTTTTT. This codes for CASSLGLGQADTGELFF.

This clone was seen more than once but under ten times. The J gene is TRBJ1-6, the V gene TRBV30, with 10 bases identical to TRBD1. The V gene end was trimmed by 2 bases and the J gene end by 10 bases; junction bases not matched to a gene: 5. The CDR3 is 14 residues long. Germline values: CDR1 GTSNPN, CDR2 SVGIG (reference sequence). DNA for the CDR3: TGTGCCTGGAGTTTGACAGGGGGCGGATCACCCCTCCACTTT. It translates to CAWSLTGGGSPLHF.

The J gene is TRBJ2-2, the V gene TRBV11-2, with 14 bases identical to TRBD2. The CDR3 runs to 19 residues. Per the germline V gene, CDR1 is SGHAT and CDR2 is FQNNGV. The ends lost 7 bases at V and 5 bases at J; junction bases unmatched: 15. The CDR3 DNA is TGTGCCAGCAACCCACCGGGACTAGCGGGAGTAGGGCGGACCGGGGAGCTGTTTTTT. It codes for CASNPPGLAGVGRTGELFF.

The gene calls are TRBV6-5 and TRBJ1-4; no reliable D call. Germline V CDR1 and CDR2: MNHEY, SVGAGI. Trimming removed 6 bases at V and 3 bases at J, with 8 bases between. The CDR3 runs to 13 residues. As DNA, the CDR3 is TGTGCCAGCAGCTGGAGCCCTAATGAAAAACTGTTTTTT. Protein: CASSWSPNEKLFF.